Each of the 2 T cell receptor beta chains below was sequenced from the same sample in a study of OX40 agonist ivuxolimab in advanced cancers. The repertoire was sequenced with immunoSEQ multiplex PCR; TCRdb's copy has only in-frame clones and lacks some. The data contain approximately 94,000 clones, approximately 91% of them singletons. The sequencing here drew on CD4+ or CD8+ T cells sorted from blood, taken in a trial of the OX40 agonist ivuxolimab. Every receptor here comes from an adult with an advanced solid tumor such as melanoma, head and neck, liver or kidney cancer.

J is TRBJ2-3 and V is TRBV29-1; 10 bases are shared with TRBD1. The CDR3 runs 19 residues. CDR1 SQVTM and CDR2 ANQGSEA come from the germline V gene. V lost 3 bases to trimming and J lost 0 bases; unmatched junction nucleotides: 15. This CDR3 reads CSVENIRDRGKISTDTQYF. CDR3 nucleotide sequence: TGCAGCGTTGAGAACATCCGGGACAGGGGCAAGATTAGCACAGATACGCAGTATTTT.

The V gene is TRBV5-4, the J gene TRBJ2-3; D is possibly TRBD1 or TRBD2 (7 bases each). Germline loops: CDR1 SGHNT, CDR2 YYREEE (reference sequence). Trimming cost V 2 bases and J 2 bases, with 15 bases left between them. The CDR3 is 16 residues long. The CDR3 coding sequence is TGTGCCAGCAGCTTCGGGGGACAGCGGGACACAGATACGCAGTATTTT. Translated, it gives CASSFGGQRDTDTQYF.